These T cell receptor beta chains were read from a single sample in a study of identical twins. Using its own MiXCR run on the 5' RACE reads, TCRdb lists one record per CDR3 protein. This table holds a few hundred thousand distinct CDR3 sequences, 9.6% found once. These data also featured in a second study, about yellow fever vaccine responses in identical twins.

Input material: PBMCs. The receptors stem from a woman aged 18-29 years in good health. Each CDR3 is given with its conserved first and last residue. Fields, in order: D gene, CDR3 length, clone size, J gene, V gene, CDR3 DNA, CDR3 protein. The D gene is left open where the match is weak. Some rows mark clone size as missing; the rest say once, few, many or name a class of expanded clone.

d_gene: TRBD1
len: 17
abundance: many
j_gene: TRBJ2-7
v_gene: TRBV28
CDR3nt: TGTGCCAGCAGTTTACATCGGCGGGACAGGGATTCCTACGAGCAGTACTTC
CDR3aa: CASSLHRRDRDSYEQYF

d_gene: TRBD2
len: 15
abundance: few
j_gene: TRBJ2-7
v_gene: TRBV7-2
CDR3nt: TGTGCCAGCAGCCCACGGGTGGCGGGAGGCTACGAGCAGTACTTC
CDR3aa: CASSPRVAGGYEQYF

d_gene: NA
len: 13
abundance: many
j_gene: TRBJ2-1
v_gene: TRBV12-3/TRBV12-4
CDR3nt: TGTGCCAGCAGTATCGGAACAAACAATGAGCAGTTCTTC
CDR3aa: CASSIGTNNEQFF

d_gene: TRBD1
len: 16
abundance: NA
j_gene: TRBJ2-1
v_gene: TRBV11-2
CDR3nt: TGTGCCAGCAGCTGGCGGACAGGGGGGGACTACAATGAGCAGTTCTTC
CDR3aa: CASSWRTGGDYNEQFF

d_gene: TRBD2
len: 16
abundance: NA
j_gene: TRBJ2-7
v_gene: TRBV10-3
CDR3nt: TGTGCCATCAGTGTAAGGTCTAGCGGGTACTCCTACGAGCAGTACTTC
CDR3aa: CAISVRSSGYSYEQYF

d_gene: TRBD1
len: 14
abundance: many
j_gene: TRBJ1-2
v_gene: TRBV27
CDR3nt: TGTGCCAGCAGCCTCGGGACAGGGTCTTTCGGCTACACCTTC
CDR3aa: CASSLGTGSFGYTF

d_gene: TRBD1
len: 15
abundance: few
j_gene: TRBJ2-2
v_gene: TRBV7-9
CDR3nt: TGTGCCAGCAGCTTATTCGGCAGGGGGACCGGGGAGCTGTTTTTT
CDR3aa: CASSLFGRGTGELFF

d_gene: NA
len: 12
abundance: NA
j_gene: TRBJ2-1
v_gene: TRBV20-1
CDR3nt: TGCAGTGTTCGACCGGGTTTCAATGAGCAGTTCTTC
CDR3aa: CSVRPGFNEQFF

d_gene: NA
len: 14
abundance: NA
j_gene: TRBJ2-4
v_gene: TRBV9
CDR3nt: TGTGCCAGCAGCGTAGGTGGCAGGCCAAACATTCAGTACTTC
CDR3aa: CASSVGGRPNIQYF

d_gene: TRBD1
len: 16
abundance: many
j_gene: TRBJ2-1
v_gene: TRBV6-5
CDR3nt: TGTGCCAGCAGTTACGAGAGGACAGGGGCCGACAATGAGCAGTTCTTC
CDR3aa: CASSYERTGADNEQFF

d_gene: TRBD2
len: 15
abundance: NA
j_gene: TRBJ2-3
v_gene: TRBV2
CDR3nt: TGTGCCAGCAGTGGACTAGCGGGATCAGCAGATACGCAGTATTTT
CDR3aa: CASSGLAGSADTQYF

d_gene: TRBD2
len: 16
abundance: few
j_gene: TRBJ2-1
v_gene: TRBV24-1
CDR3nt: TGTGCCACCAGTGACCGGACTAGCGGGAGTAACAATGAGCAGTTCTTC
CDR3aa: CATSDRTSGSNNEQFF

d_gene: TRBD2
len: 16
abundance: many
j_gene: TRBJ2-5
v_gene: TRBV7-7
CDR3nt: TGTGCTAGCAGTCCCTGGCGGGAGGGTTTCCAAGAGACCCAGTACTTC
CDR3aa: CASSPWREGFQETQYF

d_gene: NA
len: 16
abundance: many
j_gene: TRBJ2-3
v_gene: TRBV24-1
CDR3nt: TGTGCCACCAGTGATTGGGGTAGCGTGGAGGCAGATACGCAGTATTTT
CDR3aa: CATSDWGSVEADTQYF

d_gene: TRBD1
len: 16
abundance: NA
j_gene: TRBJ2-1
v_gene: TRBV9
CDR3nt: TGTGCCAGCAGCCCCCACGCAGGGGGCCTTTACAATGAGCAGTTCTTC
CDR3aa: CASSPHAGGLYNEQFF

d_gene: NA
len: 15
abundance: many
j_gene: TRBJ2-7
v_gene: TRBV7-9
CDR3nt: TGTGCCAGCAGCTTCGATACCCTCCACCCCGTAAAGCAGTACTTC
CDR3aa: CASSFDTLHPVKQYF

d_gene: TRBD1
len: 14
abundance: few
j_gene: TRBJ2-2
v_gene: TRBV20-1
CDR3nt: TGCAGTGCGCCGGGACAGGGGACTACCGGGGAGCTGTTTTTT
CDR3aa: CSAPGQGTTGELFF

d_gene: NA
len: 16
abundance: few
j_gene: TRBJ2-2
v_gene: TRBV7-9
CDR3nt: TGTGCCAGCAGCCTCCAATCTGGGCGTTCGGCCGGGGAGCTGTTTTTT
CDR3aa: CASSLQSGRSAGELFF

d_gene: NA
len: 13
abundance: NA
j_gene: TRBJ2-3
v_gene: TRBV5-4
CDR3nt: TGTGCCAGCACCGCGACGGGGACTGGTACGCAGTATTTT
CDR3aa: CASTATGTGTQYF

d_gene: TRBD2
len: 15
abundance: NA
j_gene: TRBJ2-7
v_gene: TRBV5-6
CDR3nt: TGTGCCAGCAGCTTGGTAGCGGGATTGGTTTACGAGCAGTACTTC
CDR3aa: CASSLVAGLVYEQYF

d_gene: NA
len: 14
abundance: NA
j_gene: TRBJ2-1
v_gene: TRBV27
CDR3nt: TGTGCCAGCAGTTTATATAATAAGGGGAATGAGCAGTTCTTC
CDR3aa: CASSLYNKGNEQFF

d_gene: TRBD2
len: 14
abundance: NA
j_gene: TRBJ2-1
v_gene: TRBV4-3
CDR3nt: TGCGCCAGCGCGGGAGGCGGGAGAGTAAATGAGCAGTTCTTC
CDR3aa: CASAGGGRVNEQFF

d_gene: NA
len: 13
abundance: many
j_gene: TRBJ2-2
v_gene: TRBV19
CDR3nt: TGTGCCAGTAGTATAGGACAGCTCGGGGAGCTGTTTTTT
CDR3aa: CASSIGQLGELFF

d_gene: NA
len: 15
abundance: NA
j_gene: TRBJ1-1
v_gene: TRBV10-3
CDR3nt: TGTGCCATCAACCCGGGGGGGGAAGGGAACACTGAAGCTTTCTTT
CDR3aa: CAINPGGEGNTEAFF

d_gene: TRBD1
len: 14
abundance: few
j_gene: TRBJ2-7
v_gene: TRBV7-9
CDR3nt: TGTGCCAGCAACCAACAGGACAGGGGGTCCGAGCAGTACTTC
CDR3aa: CASNQQDRGSEQYF

d_gene: NA
len: 14
abundance: many
j_gene: TRBJ2-1
v_gene: TRBV11-2
CDR3nt: TGTGCCAGCAGCTTTCTAGGGCCCCAATATGAGCAGTTCTTC
CDR3aa: CASSFLGPQYEQFF

d_gene: NA
len: 17
abundance: NA
j_gene: TRBJ2-7
v_gene: TRBV12-3/TRBV12-4
CDR3nt: TGTGCCAGCAGTTTATCTCTTGGGGGCTCACCTCCCTACGAGCAGTACTTC
CDR3aa: CASSLSLGGSPPYEQYF

d_gene: NA
len: 14
abundance: NA
j_gene: TRBJ1-3
v_gene: TRBV18
CDR3nt: TGTGCCAGCTCAACTCAGGGCTCTGGAAACACCATATATTTT
CDR3aa: CASSTQGSGNTIYF